Listed here is a single T cell receptor beta chain. Its antigen is unknown. This sample was included in a study of T-cell reconstitution after alpha-beta-depleted transplantation in children. Study-wide results and caveats: About two months after transplant, alpha-beta T cells reportedly came from several hundred expanded graft clones. Recipient T cells and thymic progenitors that survived gave rise to the high TCRbeta diversity observed at day 60 in some patients. It was newly produced T cells that mostly accounted for T-cell counts and diversity one year after transplant.

Preparation of the TCRbeta library used unique molecular identifiers. TCRdb reprocessed the PCR reads with MiXCR, giving one entry per CDR3 protein. In the table there are some 600,000 distinct CDR3 sequences, roughly 13% of which are singletons. The starting material was PBMCs, mostly from graft donor cells, obtained 360 days after TCRalphabeta/CD19-depleted stem cell transplant. The clonotype comes from a male patient younger than 18 who had a stem cell transplant for acute myeloid leukemia, so the T cells may come from the graft donor.

CDR3 bases: TGTGCCAGCAGTCAGGGCCGACTCAGGGGCCCCCAAGAGACCCAGTACTTC. Its protein product is CASSQGRLRGPQETQYF. The chain has TRBV28 and TRBJ2-5; TRBD1 might be the D (6 bases). This CDR3 contains 17 residues. The germline V gene has CDR1 MDHEN and CDR2 SYDVKM. Trimming removed 5 bases at V and 1 base at J, with 20 bases between.